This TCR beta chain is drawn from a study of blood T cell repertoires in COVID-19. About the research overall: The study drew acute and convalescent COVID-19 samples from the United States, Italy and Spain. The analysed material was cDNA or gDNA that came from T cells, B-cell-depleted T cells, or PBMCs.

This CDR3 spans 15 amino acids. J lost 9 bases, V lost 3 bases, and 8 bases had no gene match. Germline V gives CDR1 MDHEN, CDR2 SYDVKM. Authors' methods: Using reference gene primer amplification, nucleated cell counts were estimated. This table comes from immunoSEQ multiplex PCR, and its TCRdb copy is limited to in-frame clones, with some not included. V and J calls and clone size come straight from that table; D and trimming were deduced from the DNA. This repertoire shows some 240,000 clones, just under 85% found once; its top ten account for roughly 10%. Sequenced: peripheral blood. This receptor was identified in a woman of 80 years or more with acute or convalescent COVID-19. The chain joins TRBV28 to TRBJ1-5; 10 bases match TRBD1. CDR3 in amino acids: CASSLEDRGPRPQHF. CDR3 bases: TGTGCCAGCAGTTTGGAAGACAGGGGGCCTCGGCCCCAGCATTTT.